The 15 T cell receptor beta chains listed next were all sequenced from one sample in a study of CXCR3-negative and CXCR3-positive naive CD8 T cells. Carrying UMI labels, the TRB cDNA libraries were prepared through 5' RACE. TCRdb processed the 5' RACE reads again and assigns one entry to each CDR3 protein, with no DNA. The sample is made up of about 130,000 distinct CDR3 sequences, and the top ten hold approximately 0.29% of it. Sequencing was done on a sample of naive CXCR3- CD8+ T cells from blood. The subset denotes: CD45RO-CCR7+CD27+CD95- naive CD8+ T cells lacking CXCR3 (TNR3-). The receptors here all came from a human donor in good health. Some clones in this sample may be carry-over from other donors' samples.

The chain links TRBV4-3 to TRBJ2-2; TCRdb's assignment of TRBD1 cannot be checked, as there is no DNA. Germline-derived CDR1 and CDR2 are LGHNA and YSLEER. The CDR3 sequence is 14 residues long. The CDR3 here is CASSPTVKTGELFF.

V and J are TRBV12-3 or TRBV12-4 and TRBJ2-5; there is no DNA to check the TCRdb D call of TRBD2. This CDR3 is 14 amino acids long. The CDR3 sequence: CASWGAGGQETQYF.

The V call is TRBV15, the J call TRBJ2-1; TCRdb gives TRBD1 as the D gene, but with no DNA this cannot be confirmed. The CDR3 length is 13 residues. Germline loops: CDR1 LNHNV, CDR2 YYDKDF (reference sequence). CDR3 sequence: CATSTGQFNEQFF.

The rearrangement links TRBV28 to TRBJ2-7. Germline V CDR1 and CDR2: MDHEN, SYDVKM. The CDR3 is made up of 15 amino acids. CDR3 amino acids: CASSPRKLPTYEQYF.

The V and J genes are TRBV29-1 and TRBJ2-2; TCRdb outputs TRBD2, but without DNA this stays unchecked. From germline, CDR1 is SQVTM and CDR2 ANQGSEA. This CDR3 spans 15 amino acids. The CDR3 region is CSVVLAVLNTGELFF.

J is TRBJ2-1 and V is TRBV5-1; the TRBD1 assignment by TCRdb is unverifiable without DNA. The CDR3 spans 15 residues. Germline V CDR1 and CDR2: SGHRS, YFSETQ. The CDR3 here is CASRLGTAAYNEQFF.

This sequence joins TRBV29-1 and TRBJ1-2; the D call from TCRdb, TRBD1, cannot be confirmed without DNA. CDR3 length equals 11 residues. CDR1 and CDR2 (germline): SQVTM, ANQGSEA. The CDR3: CSVDRAYGYTF.

This chain connects TRBV4-1 to TRBJ2-7. Germline V gene data show CDR1 as MGHRA and CDR2 as YSYEKL. CDR3 length: 13 residues. The CDR3 region is CASSLDRSYEQYF.

This CDR3 is CASSSVDEQYF. The V call is TRBV28, the J call TRBJ2-7. Germline V gene sequence: CDR1 MDHEN, CDR2 SYDVKM. The CDR3 loop spans 11 amino acids.

The chain has TRBV24-1 and TRBJ1-1. Germline V gives CDR1 KGHDR, CDR2 SFDVKD. This CDR3 spans 13 amino acids. This CDR3 reads CATSAQDFTEAFF.

V usage is TRBV28 and J usage is TRBJ2-2; lacking DNA, the TRBD2 call made by TCRdb goes unchecked. Germline V gene sequence: CDR1 MDHEN, CDR2 SYDVKM. This CDR3 comprises 14 residues. This CDR3 is CATTSGGFTGELFF. The full variable domain, in which reference TRBV28 and TRBJ2-2 provide the parts outside the CDR3, is DVKVTQSSRYLVKRTGEKVFLECVQDMDHENMFWYRQDPGLGLRLIYFSYDVKMKEKGDIPEGYSVSREKKERFSLILESASTNQTSMYLCATTSGGFTGELFFGEGSRLTVL.

V gene TRBV3-1 combines with J gene TRBJ1-2. The CDR3 is 11 amino acids. Germline assignment: CDR1 LGHDT and CDR2 YNNKEL (reference sequence). This CDR3 is CASSQLLSYTF.

The V and J genes are TRBV6-5 and TRBJ2-2; the D call from TCRdb, TRBD2, cannot be confirmed without DNA. This CDR3 comprises 12 residues. CDR1 MNHEY and CDR2 SVGAGI come from the germline V gene. The CDR3 here is CAGNTALRELFF.

This rearrangement joins TRBV14 to TRBJ2-2; TCRdb's assignment of TRBD1 cannot be checked, as there is no DNA. The CDR3 covers 18 residues. Germline lookup yields CDR1 SGHDN and CDR2 FVKESK. CDR3 sequence reads: CASSHPRGQGAFTGELFF.

This sequence joins TRBV12-3 or TRBV12-4 and TRBJ2-1; absent DNA, TCRdb's TRBD2 call cannot be checked. The CDR3 has 13 residues. The chain's CDR3 is CASSPGLANEQFF.